These 6 T cell receptor beta chains originate from one sample sequenced in a study of cytomegalovirus exposure and HLA in healthy donors. Amplification used 60 Vbeta primers and 13 Jbeta primers. Generated by immunoSEQ multiplex PCR, the TCRdb table keeps only in-frame clones and is missing some. The top ten hold 1.6% of the sample, which has around 110,000 clones, 70% to 75% seen once. Material: PBMCs. The receptors originated from a woman aged 18-29 years in good health and CMV-seronegative.

V gene TRBV7-9 combines with J gene TRBJ2-7, with 8 bases fitting TRBD1. Losses at the gene ends were 1 base for V and 5 bases for J; bases not matched to a gene: 4. CDR3 length: 14 residues. The germline V gene has CDR1 SEHNR and CDR2 FQNEAQ (reference sequence). As DNA, the CDR3 is TGTGCCAGCAGCTTAGGGGGACAGGCCCACGAGCAGTACTTC. Translation gives CASSLGGQAHEQYF.

The chain uses TRBV6-5 and TRBJ2-5; 8 nucleotides align to TRBD1. CDR1 is MNHEY and CDR2 is SVGAGI in the germline V gene. This CDR3 is 15 amino acids long. Unmatched junction bases numbered 3, after V lost 0 bases and J lost 3 bases. CDR3 nucleotide sequence: TGTGCCAGCAGTTACTCTTGGACAGGGAAAGAGACCCAGTACTTC. Translated: CASSYSWTGKETQYF.

The chain combines TRBV5-1 with TRBJ2-1; 7 nucleotides align to TRBD2. Per germline, CDR1 SGHRS and CDR2 YFSETQ. V was pared by 4 bases and J by 2 bases, with 12 bases of the junction left unmatched. The CDR3 has 17 residues. CDR3 in DNA: TGCGCCAGCAGCAAGGCGGTGGCTAGCGGAACCTACAATGAGCAGTTCTTC. It specifies CASSKAVASGTYNEQFF.

V usage is TRBV10-3 and J usage is TRBJ2-7; TRBD1 agrees at 11 bases. This CDR3 has 14 amino acids. Germline CDR1 reads ENHRY; CDR2 reads SYGVKD. V was pared by 5 bases and J by 2 bases, with 2 bases of the junction left unmatched. The CDR3: CAISPGQGAYEQYF. The CDR3 DNA sequence: TGTGCCATCAGTCCGGGACAGGGGGCCTACGAGCAGTACTTC.

This clone appeared a single time. The rearrangement uses TRBV5-4 and TRBJ2-5, with D possibly TRBD1 on 6 matching bases. Trimming took 0 bases from V and 5 from J, leaving 20 bases between them. CDR3 length equals 17 residues. In germline, CDR1 is SGHNT, CDR2 YYREEE (reference sequence). The CDR3: CASSLGLEAGVRETQYF. The CDR3 DNA reads as TGTGCCAGCAGCTTGGGCCTGGAGGCAGGGGTAAGGGAGACCCAGTACTTC. Full variable domain (rest looked up from reference TRBV5-4 and TRBJ2-5): ETGVTQSPTHLIKTRGQQVTLRCSSQSGHNTVSWYQQALGQGPQFIFQYYREEENGRGNFPPRFSGLQFPNYSSELNVNALELDDSALYLCASSLGLEAGVRETQYFGPGTRLLVL.

This clone was recorded only once. Other DNA variants within this sample encode the same CDR3. The genes are TRBV28 and TRBJ2-3; 7 nucleotides agree with TRBD2. The V gene end was trimmed by 4 bases and the J gene end by 0 bases; junction bases not matched to a gene: 7. Germline-derived CDR1 and CDR2 are MDHEN and SYDVKM. CDR3 length: 16 amino acids. Here the CDR3 DNA reads TGTGCCAGCAGTTCCCCAGCGGGGATTAGCACAGATACGCAGTATTTT. Translating gives CASSSPAGISTDTQYF. Supplemented by reference TRBV28 and TRBJ2-3, the full variable domain reads DVKVTQSSRYLVKRTGEKVFLECVQDMDHENMFWYRQDPGLGLRLIYFSYDVKMKEKGDIPEGYSVSREKKERFSLILESASTNQTSMYLCASSSPAGISTDTQYFGPGTRLTVL.